The rows below give T cell receptor beta chains drawn from one sample of a study of blood T cell repertoires in COVID-19. The data were produced by immunoSEQ multiplex PCR, yet TCRdb's version contains in-frame clones alone and is incomplete. The data hold 67,000 or so clones, with roughly four fifths observed a single time. Sequenced input: peripheral blood. The origin of the receptors is a woman aged 70-85 years with acute or convalescent COVID-19. Both conserved end residues are part of each CDR3. Clone size appears in some rows only: once, few, many, or a class for an expanded clone.

v_call	clone_size	j_call	cdr3_aa
TRBV13	-	TRBJ2-1	CASSRTSGGLLEQFF
TRBV5-4	-	TRBJ2-7	CASSSTGSRAGYEQYF
TRBV9	-	TRBJ2-7	CASSKGWEADYEQYF
TRBV24-1	-	TRBJ1-5	CATSVGDSYQPQHF
TRBV7-9	few	TRBJ1-5	CASSLAEGYNQPQHF
TRBV9	-	TRBJ2-7	CASSVDASAPYEQYF
TRBV30	-	TRBJ2-2	CAWSRGGAYTGELFF
TRBV2	-	TRBJ2-7	CASSDRGHYEQYF
TRBV2	-	TRBJ1-6	CASRQGAQDNSPLHF
TRBV18	few	TRBJ2-1	CASSPGSDTSYNEQFF
TRBV5-1	-	TRBJ1-2	CASSLALYNYGYTF
TRBV7-2	-	TRBJ2-3	CASNPTSGADTQYF
TRBV27	-	TRBJ1-5	CASSPGQGGPDQPQHF
TRBV7-2	-	TRBJ2-3	CASKVGTNSDTQYF
TRBV6-2/TRBV6-3	-	TRBJ2-7	CASSLFGEGVEQYF
TRBV5-1	-	TRBJ1-6	CASSFGGSSYNSPLHF
TRBV30	-	TRBJ2-1	CAWSPGLEKNEQFF
TRBV30	-	TRBJ1-5	CAWNREGSNQPQHF
TRBV19	-	TRBJ2-7	CASSIYRGKSYEQYF
TRBV11-2	-	TRBJ2-1	CASSSGRVSSYNEQFF
TRBV6-5	-	TRBJ1-5	CASKREGRQPQHF